This entry is about one T cell receptor (beta chain). The germline V and J ends were trimmed by 3 bases and 5 bases, with 14 bases remaining between them. In germline, CDR1 is MGHDK, CDR2 SYGVNS. The CDR3 consists of 15 residues. The table came from immunoSEQ multiplex PCR; TCRdb's copy has only in-frame clones and leaves some out. The profile covers about 200,000 clones, with less than 85% appearing a single time and roughly 5.4% taken by the ten largest. These data belong to a study of cytomegalovirus exposure and HLA in healthy donors. Study-level background: The same platform was used for the 100 to 150 validation repertoires and the approximately 670 first-cohort repertoires, a later analysis reported.

The sequence was collected from a woman between 18 and 29 years old in good health and CMV-seronegative. Sample: PBMCs. V gene TRBV25-1 combines with J gene TRBJ1-5; no clear D gene. CDR3 in DNA: TGTGCCAGCAGTGATGGGTCCAGGATCGATCAGCCCCAGCATTTT. Translating gives CASSDGSRIDQPQHF.